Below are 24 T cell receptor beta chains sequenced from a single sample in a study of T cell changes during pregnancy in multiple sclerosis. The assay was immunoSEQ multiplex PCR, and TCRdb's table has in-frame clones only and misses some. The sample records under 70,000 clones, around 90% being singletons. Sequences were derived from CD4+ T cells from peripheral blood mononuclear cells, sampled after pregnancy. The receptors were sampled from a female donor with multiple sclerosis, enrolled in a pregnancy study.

CDR3 residues: CASSQATGYEQYF. The CDR3 region has the DNA TGTGCCAGCAGTCAGGCGACAGGGTACGAGCAGTACTTC. The chain uses TRBV27 and TRBJ2-7; TRBD1 matches 7 bases. With V trimmed by 5 bases and J by 4 bases, 5 bases remained unmatched. Germline V lookup: CDR1 MNHEY, CDR2 SMNVEV (reference sequence). The CDR3 is made up of 13 amino acids.

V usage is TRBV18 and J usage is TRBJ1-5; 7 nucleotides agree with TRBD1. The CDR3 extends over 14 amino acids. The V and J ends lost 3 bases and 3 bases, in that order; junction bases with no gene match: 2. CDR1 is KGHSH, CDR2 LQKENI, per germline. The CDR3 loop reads CASSPTGTNQPQHF. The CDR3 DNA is TGTGCCAGCTCACCGACAGGGACCAATCAGCCCCAGCATTTT.

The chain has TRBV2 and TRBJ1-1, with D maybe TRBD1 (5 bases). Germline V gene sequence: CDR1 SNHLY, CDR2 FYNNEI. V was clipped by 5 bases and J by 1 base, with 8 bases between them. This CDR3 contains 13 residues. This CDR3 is CASSPQGNTEAFF. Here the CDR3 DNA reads TGTGCCAGCAGTCCCCAGGGGAACACTGAAGCTTTCTTT.

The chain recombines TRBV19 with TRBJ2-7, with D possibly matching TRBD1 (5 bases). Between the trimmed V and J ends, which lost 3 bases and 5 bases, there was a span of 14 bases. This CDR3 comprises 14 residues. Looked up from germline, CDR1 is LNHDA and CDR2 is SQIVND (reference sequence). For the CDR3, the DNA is TGTGCCAGTAGTATTTCGGACAACAACGACGAGCAGTACTTC. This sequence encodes CASSISDNNDEQYF. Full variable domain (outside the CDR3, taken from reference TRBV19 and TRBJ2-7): DGGITQSPKYLFRKEGQNVTLSCEQNLNHDAMYWYRQDPGQGLRLIYYSQIVNDFQKGDIAEGYSVSREKKESFPLTVTSAQKNPTAFYLCASSISDNNDEQYFGPGTRLTVT.

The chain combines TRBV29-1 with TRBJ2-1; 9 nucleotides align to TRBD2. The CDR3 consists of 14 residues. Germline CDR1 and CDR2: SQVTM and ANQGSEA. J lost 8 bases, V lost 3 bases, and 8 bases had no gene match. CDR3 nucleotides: TGCAGCGTTGAGCCTAGCGGGACTCTGGATGAGCAGTTCTTC. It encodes CSVEPSGTLDEQFF.

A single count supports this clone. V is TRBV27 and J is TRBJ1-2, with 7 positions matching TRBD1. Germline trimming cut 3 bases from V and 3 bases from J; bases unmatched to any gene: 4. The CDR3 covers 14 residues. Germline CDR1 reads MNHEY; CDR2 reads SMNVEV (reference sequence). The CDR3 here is CASSFQGDHYGYTF. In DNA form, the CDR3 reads TGTGCCAGCAGTTTCCAGGGGGATCACTATGGCTACACCTTC.

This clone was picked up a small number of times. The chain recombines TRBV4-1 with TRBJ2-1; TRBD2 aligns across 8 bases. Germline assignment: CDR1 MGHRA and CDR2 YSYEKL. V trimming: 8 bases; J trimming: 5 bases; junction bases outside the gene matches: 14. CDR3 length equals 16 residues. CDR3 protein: CASYPGPGGVNNEQFF. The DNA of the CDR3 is TGCGCCAGCTACCCAGGTCCCGGGGGGGTTAACAATGAGCAGTTCTTC.

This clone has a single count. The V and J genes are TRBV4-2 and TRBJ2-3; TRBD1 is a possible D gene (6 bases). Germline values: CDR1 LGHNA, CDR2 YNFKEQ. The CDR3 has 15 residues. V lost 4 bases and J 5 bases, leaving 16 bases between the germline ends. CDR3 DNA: TGTGCCAGCAGCCCCAGACAGGTTTTAGGAGATACGCAGTATTTT. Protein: CASSPRQVLGDTQYF.

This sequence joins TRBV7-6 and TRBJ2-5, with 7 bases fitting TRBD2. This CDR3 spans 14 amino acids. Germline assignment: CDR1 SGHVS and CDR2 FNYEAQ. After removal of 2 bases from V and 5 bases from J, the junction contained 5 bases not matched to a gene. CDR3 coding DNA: TGTGCCAGCAGCTTACCAGGACTAGGGGAGACCCAGTACTTC. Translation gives CASSLPGLGETQYF. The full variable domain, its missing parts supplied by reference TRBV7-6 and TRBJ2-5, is GAGVSQSPRYKVTKRGQDVALRCDPISGHVSLYWYRQALGQGPEFLTYFNYEAQQDKSGLPNDRFSAERPEGSISTLTIQRTEQRDSAMYRCASSLPGLGETQYFGPGTRLLVL.

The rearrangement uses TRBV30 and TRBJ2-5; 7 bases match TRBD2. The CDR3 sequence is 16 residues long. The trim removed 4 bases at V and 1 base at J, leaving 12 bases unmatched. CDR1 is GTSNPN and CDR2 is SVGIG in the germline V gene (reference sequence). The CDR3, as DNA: TGTGCCTGGACCAGTTGGGGGGGGTTAGCCCAAGAGACCCAGTACTTC. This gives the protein CAWTSWGGLAQETQYF.

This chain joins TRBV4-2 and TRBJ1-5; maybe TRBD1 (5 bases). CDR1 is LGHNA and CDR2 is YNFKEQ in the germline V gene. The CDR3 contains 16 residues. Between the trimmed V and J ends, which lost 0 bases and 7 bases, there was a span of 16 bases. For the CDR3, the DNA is TGTGCCAGCAGCCAAGAAACGGGAGGGGTCAGACAGCCCCAGCATTTT. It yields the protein CASSQETGGVRQPQHF.

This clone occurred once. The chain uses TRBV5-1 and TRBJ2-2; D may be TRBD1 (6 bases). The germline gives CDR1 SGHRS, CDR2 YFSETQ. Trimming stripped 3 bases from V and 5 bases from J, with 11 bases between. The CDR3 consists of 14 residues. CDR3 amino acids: CASSSDRRTGELFF. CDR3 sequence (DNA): TGCGCCAGCAGCTCCGACAGGCGAACCGGGGAGCTGTTTTTT. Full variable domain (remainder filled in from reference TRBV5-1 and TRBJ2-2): KAGVTQTPRYLIKTRGQQVTLSCSPISGHRSVSWYQQTPGQGLQFLFEYFSETQRNKGNFPGRFSGRQFSNSRSEMNVSTLELGDSALYLCASSSDRRTGELFFGEGSRLTVL.

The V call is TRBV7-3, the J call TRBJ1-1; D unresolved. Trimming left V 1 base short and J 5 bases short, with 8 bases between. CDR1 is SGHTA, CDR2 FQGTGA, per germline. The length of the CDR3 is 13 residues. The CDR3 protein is CASSLNLGTEAFF. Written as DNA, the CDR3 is TGTGCCAGCAGCTTAAACCTAGGAACTGAAGCTTTCTTT.

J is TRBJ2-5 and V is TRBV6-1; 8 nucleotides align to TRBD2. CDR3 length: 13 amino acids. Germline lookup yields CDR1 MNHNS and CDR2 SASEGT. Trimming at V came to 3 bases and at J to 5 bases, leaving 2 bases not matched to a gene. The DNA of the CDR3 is TGTGCCAGCAGTGACTCGGGGGGGGAGACCCAGTACTTC. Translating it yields CASSDSGGETQYF.

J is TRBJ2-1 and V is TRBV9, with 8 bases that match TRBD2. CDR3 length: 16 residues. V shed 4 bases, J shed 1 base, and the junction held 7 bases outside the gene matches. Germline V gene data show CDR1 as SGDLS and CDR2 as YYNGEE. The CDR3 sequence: CASSLAGSNSYNEQFF. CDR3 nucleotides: TGTGCCAGCAGCTTAGCGGGGTCCAATTCCTACAATGAGCAGTTCTTC.

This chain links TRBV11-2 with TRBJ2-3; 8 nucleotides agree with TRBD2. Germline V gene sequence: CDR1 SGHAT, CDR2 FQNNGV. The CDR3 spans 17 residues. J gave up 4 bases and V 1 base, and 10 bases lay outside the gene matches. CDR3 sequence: CASSLGTAGVSADTQYF. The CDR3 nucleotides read TGTGCCAGCAGCTTAGGAACAGCGGGAGTTAGTGCAGATACGCAGTATTTT.

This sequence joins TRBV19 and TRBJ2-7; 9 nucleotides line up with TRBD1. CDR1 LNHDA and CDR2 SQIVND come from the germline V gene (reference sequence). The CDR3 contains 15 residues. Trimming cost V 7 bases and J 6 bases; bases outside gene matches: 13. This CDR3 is CASNPTGTGLTEQYF. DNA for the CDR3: TGTGCCAGTAATCCGACAGGGACAGGGTTGACCGAGCAGTACTTC.

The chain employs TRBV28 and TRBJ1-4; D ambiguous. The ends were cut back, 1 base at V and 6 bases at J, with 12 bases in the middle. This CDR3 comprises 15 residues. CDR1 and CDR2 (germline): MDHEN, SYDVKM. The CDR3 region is CASSLSAKSHEKLFF. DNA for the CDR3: TGTGCCAGCAGTTTATCCGCAAAGAGTCATGAAAAACTGTTTTTT. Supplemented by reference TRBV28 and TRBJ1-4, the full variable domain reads DVKVTQSSRYLVKRTGEKVFLECVQDMDHENMFWYRQDPGLGLRLIYFSYDVKMKEKGDIPEGYSVSREKKERFSLILESASTNQTSMYLCASSLSAKSHEKLFFGSGTQLSVL.

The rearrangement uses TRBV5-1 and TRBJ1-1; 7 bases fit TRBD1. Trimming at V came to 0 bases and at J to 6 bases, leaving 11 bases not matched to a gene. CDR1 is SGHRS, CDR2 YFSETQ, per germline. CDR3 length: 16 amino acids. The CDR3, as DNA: TGCGCCAGCAGCTTGGCCAACCACCAGGGGGGCGCTGAAGCTTTCTTT. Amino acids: CASSLANHQGGAEAFF.

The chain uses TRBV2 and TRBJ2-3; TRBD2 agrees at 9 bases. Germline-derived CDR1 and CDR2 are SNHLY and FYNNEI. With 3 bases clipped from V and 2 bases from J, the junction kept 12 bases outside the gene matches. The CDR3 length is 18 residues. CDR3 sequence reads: CASSEERGARRSTDTQYF. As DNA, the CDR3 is TGTGCCAGCAGTGAGGAGCGGGGGGCACGTCGATCCACAGATACGCAGTATTTT.

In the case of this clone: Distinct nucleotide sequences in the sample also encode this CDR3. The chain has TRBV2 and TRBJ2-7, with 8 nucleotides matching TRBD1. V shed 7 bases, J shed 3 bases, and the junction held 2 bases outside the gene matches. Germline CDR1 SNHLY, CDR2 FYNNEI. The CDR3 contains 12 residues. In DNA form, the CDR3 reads TGTGCCAGCAACAGGGGGAGCTACGAGCAGTACTTC. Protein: CASNRGSYEQYF. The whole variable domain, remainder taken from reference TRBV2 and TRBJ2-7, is EPEVTQTPSHQVTQMGQEVILRCVPISNHLYFYWYRQILGQKVEFLVSFYNNEISEKSEIFDDQFSVERPDGSNFTLKIRSTKLEDSAMYFCASNRGSYEQYFGPGTRLTVT.

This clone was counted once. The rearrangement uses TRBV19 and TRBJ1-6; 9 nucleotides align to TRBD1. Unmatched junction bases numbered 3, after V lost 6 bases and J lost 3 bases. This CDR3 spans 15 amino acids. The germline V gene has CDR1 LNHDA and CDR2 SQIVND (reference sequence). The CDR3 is CASSETGGYNSPLHF. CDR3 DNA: TGTGCCAGTAGCGAGACAGGGGGCTATAATTCACCCCTCCACTTT.

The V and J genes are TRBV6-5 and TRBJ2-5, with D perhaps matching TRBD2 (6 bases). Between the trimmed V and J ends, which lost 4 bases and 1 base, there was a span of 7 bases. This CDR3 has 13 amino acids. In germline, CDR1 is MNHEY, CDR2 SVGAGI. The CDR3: CASSWDSQETQYF. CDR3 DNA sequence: TGTGCCAGCAGTTGGGACTCCCAAGAGACCCAGTACTTC.

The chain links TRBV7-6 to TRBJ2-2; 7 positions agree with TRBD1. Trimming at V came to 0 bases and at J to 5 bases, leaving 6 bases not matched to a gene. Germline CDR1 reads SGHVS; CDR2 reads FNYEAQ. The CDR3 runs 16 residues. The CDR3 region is CASSLAGTAGTGELFF. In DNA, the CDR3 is TGTGCCAGCAGCTTAGCGGGGACAGCAGGGACCGGGGAGCTGTTTTTT.